This T cell receptor (beta chain) stems from a study of T cells in Graves' hyperthyroidism and ophthalmopathy. Study as a whole: Staff took peripheral blood when the initial diagnosis was made, before any treatment began.

Regarding the study as a whole: A model using 13 V-J features told ophthalmopathy apart from stable hyperthyroidism. The model made its ophthalmopathy prediction, and onset followed a median roughly 6.5 months later.

RNA transcripts served as the template for amplifying TCR beta CDR3 regions. An initial round of RT-PCR targeting the TCR CDR3 relied on the HTBI primer set. One entry per CDR3 protein results from TCRdb running MiXCR on the multiplex PCR reads. The table lists 300,000 to 400,000 distinct CDR3 sequences, about 15% of them singletons. This clonotype was seen ten or more times. Its antigen is not known. Patients counted as stable if ophthalmopathy did not develop within 18 months. CDR3 size: 16 residues. The V segment lost 3 bases and the J segment 8 bases; nucleotides outside the gene matches: 8. The sample taken for sequencing was blood. The chain joins TRBV12-3 or TRBV12-4 to TRBJ2-1; 12 bases map to TRBD2. This TCR was recovered from a woman aged 60 to 75 with Graves' hyperthyroidism. CDR3 DNA sequence: TGTGCCAGCAGTTTGGTGACTAGCGGGAGTCTCTATGAGCAGTTCTTC. Protein product: CASSLVTSGSLYEQFF.